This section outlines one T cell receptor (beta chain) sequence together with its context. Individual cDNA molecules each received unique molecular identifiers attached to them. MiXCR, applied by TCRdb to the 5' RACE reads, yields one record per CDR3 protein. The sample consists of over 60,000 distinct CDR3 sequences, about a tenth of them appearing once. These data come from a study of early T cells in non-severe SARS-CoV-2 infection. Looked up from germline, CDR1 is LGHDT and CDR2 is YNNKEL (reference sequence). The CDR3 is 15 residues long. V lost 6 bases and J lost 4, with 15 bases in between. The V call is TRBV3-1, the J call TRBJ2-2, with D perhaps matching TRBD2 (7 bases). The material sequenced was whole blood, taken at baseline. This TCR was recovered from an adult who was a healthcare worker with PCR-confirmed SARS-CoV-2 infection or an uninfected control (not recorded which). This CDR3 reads CASRVAGATTGELFF. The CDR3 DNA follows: TGTGCCAGCAGAGTCGCGGGGGCGACCACCGGGGAGCTGTTTTTT.